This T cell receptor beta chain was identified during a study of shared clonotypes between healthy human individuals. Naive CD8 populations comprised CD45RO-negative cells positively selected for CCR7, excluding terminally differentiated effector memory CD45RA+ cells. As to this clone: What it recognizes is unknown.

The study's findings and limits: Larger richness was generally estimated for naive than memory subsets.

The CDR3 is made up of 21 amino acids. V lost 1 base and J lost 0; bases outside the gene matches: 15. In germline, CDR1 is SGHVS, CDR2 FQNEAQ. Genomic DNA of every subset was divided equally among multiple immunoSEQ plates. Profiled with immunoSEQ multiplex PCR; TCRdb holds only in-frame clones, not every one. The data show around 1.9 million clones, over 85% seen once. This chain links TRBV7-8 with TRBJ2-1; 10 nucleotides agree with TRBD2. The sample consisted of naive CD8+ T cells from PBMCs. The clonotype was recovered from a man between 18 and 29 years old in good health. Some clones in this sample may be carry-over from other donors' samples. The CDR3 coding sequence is TGTGCCAGCAGCTTAGACTCGGGGTCTAGCGGGAGATCGAGCTCCTACAATGAGCAGTTCTTC. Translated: CASSLDSGSSGRSSSYNEQFF.